One and the same sample provided the 15 T cell receptor beta chains below, sequenced in a study of early T cells in non-severe SARS-CoV-2 infection (dated by TCRdb to about 2021). Libraries were built with 5' RACE. For sequencing, a NextSeq 500 was employed. TCRdb reprocessed the public reads (quality trimming at Q25 with fastp, clone calling with MiXCR) and kept in-frame beta chains. Rows are combined by CDR3 protein, so each entry shows the most common genes and DNA. In all, the sample holds roughly 27,000 distinct CDR3 sequences, and roughly 4% of those were seen once. The top ten clones comprise about 4.4% of the sample. Sequenced material: whole blood. The receptors stem from an adult who was a healthcare worker with PCR-confirmed SARS-CoV-2 infection or an uninfected control (not recorded which).

In this sample, this clonotype turned up many times. The chain couples TRBV7-3 to TRBJ2-3, with D possibly being TRBD1 or TRBD2 (6 bases each). The germline V gene has CDR1 SGHTA and CDR2 FQGTGA. The CDR3 is made up of 16 amino acids. Trimming took 2 bases from V and 4 from J, leaving 16 bases between them. The CDR3 loop is CASSLEGRRGSDTQYF. The DNA of the CDR3 is TGTGCCAGCAGCTTAGAGGGCCGGAGGGGGTCAGATACGCAGTATTTT. The full variable domain, completed using reference TRBV7-3 and TRBJ2-3, is GAGVSQTPSNKVTEKGKYVELRCDPISGHTALYWYRQSLGQGPEFLIYFQGTGAADDSGLPNDRFFAVRPEGSVSTLKIQRTERGDSAVYLCASSLEGRRGSDTQYFGPGTRLTVL.

This clonotype was seen many times. The chain combines TRBV2 with TRBJ2-2; D may be TRBD2 (6 bases). CDR1 SNHLY and CDR2 FYNNEI come from the germline V gene. The V end lost 7 bases, the J end lost 2 bases, and 14 bases lay between the germline ends. The CDR3 runs to 15 residues. DNA for the CDR3: TGTGCCAGCACGCGGTTAGCGGTTAACACCGGGGAGCTGTTTTTT. Amino acid sequence: CASTRLAVNTGELFF.

The J gene is TRBJ1-5, the V gene TRBV6-2 or TRBV6-3, with D hard to call. Germline-derived CDR1 and CDR2 are MNHEY and SVGEGT. V shed 7 bases and J shed 6 bases, with 10 bases lying between them. This CDR3 has 12 amino acids. DNA for the CDR3: TGTGCCAGCACAGACACGGGTCAGCCCCAGCATTTT. This encodes CASTDTGQPQHF.

This clonotype was recorded many times. The chain recombines TRBV2 with TRBJ2-3, with TRBD2 matching 9 bases. CDR1 and CDR2 (germline): SNHLY, FYNNEI. The CDR3 runs to 16 residues. V shed 1 base and J 1 base; nucleotides not matched to a gene: 3. The CDR3 nucleotides read TGTGCCAGCAGTGAAGGGGAGCGGGAGGGCACAGATACGCAGTATTTT. It encodes CASSEGEREGTDTQYF.

The chain uses TRBV2 and TRBJ2-7, with 8 bases that match TRBD1. This CDR3 is built from 14 residues. Losses at the gene ends were 4 bases for V and 3 bases for J; bases not matched to a gene: 5. Germline V gives CDR1 SNHLY, CDR2 FYNNEI. CDR3 in DNA: TGTGCCAGCAGTGGACAGGGGAAAGGCTACGAGCAGTACTTC. Translated, it gives CASSGQGKGYEQYF.

This clonotype was observed at least ten times. The gene calls are TRBV27 and TRBJ1-2; D is unclear. Germline assignment: CDR1 MNHEY and CDR2 SMNVEV (reference sequence). The CDR3 is 12 amino acids. V dropped 2 bases and J dropped 6 bases, with 7 bases sitting between them. CDR3: CASSLGIHGYTF. The CDR3, as DNA: TGTGCCAGCAGTTTAGGAATACATGGCTACACCTTC.

This clonotype was found many times. The chain uses TRBV6-6 and TRBJ2-7; 11 bases match TRBD2. CDR3 length: 16 residues. In germline, CDR1 is MNHNY, CDR2 SVGAGI (reference sequence). V lost 0 bases, J lost 5 bases, and 6 bases stayed unmatched. The CDR3 spells CASSYSQLAGVNEQYF. For the CDR3, the DNA is TGTGCCAGCAGTTACTCCCAACTAGCGGGAGTAAACGAGCAGTACTTC.

This clonotype is medium-sized by share. The rearrangement joins TRBV29-1 to TRBJ2-3, with 8 bases that match TRBD2. V dropped 6 bases and J dropped 1; count of bases not matched to a gene: 6. Germline CDR1 is SQVTM and CDR2 is ANQGSEA. This CDR3 has 14 amino acids. Here the CDR3 reads CSVAGTRGTDTQYF. The CDR3 nucleotides read TGCAGCGTAGCCGGGACTAGGGGCACAGATACGCAGTATTTT.

This clonotype was counted ten times or more. The V and J genes are TRBV10-3 and TRBJ2-5, with a possible D match to TRBD1 (5 bases). Germline V gene sequence: CDR1 ENHRY, CDR2 SYGVKD. CDR3 length equals 12 residues. Trimming shortened V by 3 bases and J by 5 bases, and 7 bases separated the two germline ends. CDR3 DNA: TGTGCCATCAGTGAAGGGGCCGAGACCCAGTACTTC. This translates into CAISEGAETQYF.

This clonotype has a count of ten or more. The J gene is TRBJ2-2, the V gene TRBV24-1, with D unresolved. V lost 6 bases to trimming and J lost 2 bases, with 9 bases between them. The CDR3 spans 14 residues. Germline V gene lookup returns CDR1 KGHDR and CDR2 SFDVKD. Here the CDR3 reads CATSPPINTGELFF. CDR3 sequence (DNA): TGTGCCACCAGTCCCCCTATTAACACCGGGGAGCTGTTTTTT.

The rearrangement joins TRBV27 to TRBJ1-2, with a tentative D call TRBD1 (6 bases). V was trimmed by 1 base and J by 3 bases, leaving 6 bases between them. This CDR3 has 13 residues. Germline CDR1 reads MNHEY; CDR2 reads SMNVEV (reference sequence). The CDR3 loop reads CASSLYRDYGYTF. The DNA of the CDR3 is TGTGCCAGCAGTTTATACAGGGACTATGGCTACACCTTC.

This clonotype was found many times. The chain combines TRBV9 with TRBJ2-7; 11 bases agree with TRBD2. Germline CDR1 reads SGDLS; CDR2 reads YYNGEE. V shed 2 bases and J 5 bases; nucleotides not matched to a gene: 3. The CDR3 runs 14 residues. Written as DNA, the CDR3 is TGTGCCAGCAGCGTTAGCGGGAGGGCCGACGAGCAGTACTTC. This encodes CASSVSGRADEQYF.

This chain uses TRBV6-6 with TRBJ2-3; perhaps TRBD1 as D (5 bases). Trimming stripped 6 bases from V and 3 bases from J, with 13 bases between. The CDR3 totals 14 residues. Germline-derived CDR1 and CDR2 are MNHNY and SVGAGI (reference sequence). CDR3 in DNA: TGTGCCAGCAGGCCTTTGGGGCGGACAGATACGCAGTATTTT. Protein product: CASRPLGRTDTQYF.

This clonotype was counted many times. The rearrangement uses TRBV29-1 and TRBJ1-5; 7 bases fit TRBD1. CDR3 size: 12 residues. CDR1 and CDR2 from the germline V gene are SQVTM and ANQGSEA. Unmatched junction bases numbered 10, after V lost 6 bases and J lost 11 bases. CDR3: CSVSTGAQAQHF. DNA of the CDR3: TGCAGCGTCTCAACAGGGGCCCAGGCCCAGCATTTT.

This clonotype is medium-sized (0.01 to 0.1%) in the sample. The chain couples TRBV7-9 to TRBJ2-1, with TRBD2 matching 9 bases. This CDR3 is 15 amino acids long. Germline CDR1 reads SEHNR; CDR2 reads FQNEAQ (reference sequence). V trimming: 6 bases; J trimming: 6 bases; junction bases outside the gene matches: 9. Written as DNA, the CDR3 is TGTGCCAGCAGTCGAGCCGGGACTAGCAGCAATGAGCAGTTCTTC. It translates to CASSRAGTSSNEQFF.